This entry lists 4 T cell receptor beta chains sequenced from one sample in a study of blood T cells in healthy people across ages. With a J-beta primer mix and a sample-barcoded 5' primer, a second PCR ran 7 to 11 cycles. TCRdb reprocessed the 5' RACE reads via MiXCR and lists one record per CDR3 protein. The table lists fewer than 750,000 distinct CDR3 sequences, roughly 48% of them singletons, with 20% to 25% in the top ten. Sequenced material: blood. The receptors here all came from a man older than 75 in good health.

The V gene is TRBV7-8, the J gene TRBJ2-7; D may match TRBD1 or TRBD2 (5 bases each). V lost 4 bases and J 4 bases, leaving 8 bases between the germline ends. The CDR3 extends over 12 amino acids. Germline V lookup: CDR1 SGHVS, CDR2 FQNEAQ. The DNA of the CDR3 is TGTGCCAGCAGCTGGGGGTTGTACGAGCAGTACTTC. This sequence encodes CASSWGLYEQYF.

The genes are TRBV20-1 and TRBJ2-7; 7 positions match TRBD1. Losses at the gene ends were 4 bases for V and 2 bases for J; bases not matched to a gene: 11. Germline CDR1 DFQATT, CDR2 SNEGSKA (reference sequence). This CDR3 spans 15 amino acids. The CDR3 protein is CSATRQGWSPYEQYF. The CDR3 nucleotides are TGCAGTGCTACACGACAGGGTTGGAGCCCCTACGAGCAGTACTTC.

This clonotype was observed a few times. The junction departs from germline at one end; a sequencing error may be responsible. The chain couples TRBV15 to TRBJ1-6; unclear D gene. Germline CDR1 is LNHNV and CDR2 is YYDKDF (reference sequence). CDR3 length equals 14 residues. The CDR3 nucleotides are TGTGCCGCCAGCGGGCGGAACTATAATTCACCCCTCCACTTT. It specifies CAASGRNYNSPLHF.

V usage is TRBV7-3 and J usage is TRBJ2-1; TRBD2 matches 10 bases. The CDR3 length is 18 residues. J was trimmed by 5 bases and V by 4 bases; bases with no gene match: 14. The germline CDR1 and CDR2 sequences are SGHTA and FQGTGA. CDR3 coding DNA: TGTGCCAGCAGCTCGCGGTCTTCAGCGGGAGGGCCACACAATGAGCAGTTCTTC. This encodes CASSSRSSAGGPHNEQFF. The full variable domain, in which reference TRBV7-3 and TRBJ2-1 provide the parts outside the CDR3, is GAGVSQTPSNKVTEKGKYVELRCDPISGHTALYWYRQSLGQGPEFLIYFQGTGAADDSGLPNDRFFAVRPEGSVSTLKIQRTERGDSAVYLCASSSRSSAGGPHNEQFFGPGTRLTVL.